These T cell receptor beta chains were read from a single sample in a study of shared clonotypes between healthy human individuals. Clones were read by immunoSEQ multiplex PCR, and TCRdb kept only the in-frame ones, dropping some. Of around 610,000 clones in the sample, approximately 96% were seen once. The specimen was naive CD8+ T cells sorted from blood. The receptor source for this set is a woman between 25 and 40 years old in good health. Each CDR3 is given with its conserved first and last residue. D genes are given only for firm matches.

>TRBJ2-7|TRBV6-5|.|16
CASSSALQGTPYEQYF
TGTGCCAGCAGTTCCGCCTTGCAGGGGACTCCCTACGAGCAGTACTTC
>TRBJ1-6|TRBV27|.|12
CASSEGGSPLHF
TGTGCCAGCAGTGAGGGGGGCTCACCCCTCCACTTT
>TRBJ1-1|TRBV29-1|.|12
CSVDISNTEAFF
TGCAGCGTTGACATCTCGAACACTGAAGCTTTCTTT
>TRBJ1-1|TRBV29-1|.|13
CSVEWDPGTEAFF
TGCAGCGTTGAATGGGACCCGGGCACTGAAGCTTTCTTT
>TRBJ2-7|TRBV28|TRBD1|14
CASSPTGSSYEQYF
TGTGCCAGCAGTCCGACAGGGAGCTCCTACGAGCAGTACTTC
>TRBJ2-2|TRBV4-1|TRBD1|15
CASSIDRGQGGELFF
TGCGCCAGCAGTATAGACAGGGGGCAAGGCGGGGAGCTGTTTTTT
>TRBJ2-7|TRBV9|.|14
CASSAGRVSYEQYF
TGTGCCAGCAGCGCCGGGCGGGTCTCCTACGAGCAGTACTTC
>TRBJ2-1|TRBV10-2|.|13
CASSEVLHNEQFF
TGCGCCAGCAGTGAGGTCCTTCACAATGAGCAGTTCTTC
>TRBJ2-7|TRBV27|TRBD2|13
CASSPGLLYEQYF
TGTGCCAGCAGCCCGGGACTACTCTACGAGCAGTACTTC
>TRBJ2-1|TRBV19|TRBD1|17
CASSMPLDRGSYNEQFF
TGTGCCAGTAGTATGCCGCTGGACAGGGGGTCCTACAATGAGCAGTTCTTC
>TRBJ2-7|TRBV4-3|TRBD1|15
CASSQDGDRGGEQYF
TGCGCCAGCAGCCAAGATGGAGACAGGGGGGGCGAGCAGTACTTC
>TRBJ1-2|TRBV4-1|TRBD1|12
CASSPGGSDASF
TGCGCCAGCAGCCCAGGGGGGTCCGACGCCTCCTTC